This is a list of T cell receptor beta chains from one sample in a study of T cells in Graves' hyperthyroidism and ophthalmopathy. MiXCR, applied by TCRdb to the multiplex PCR reads, yields one record per CDR3 protein. The sample contains approximately 600,000 distinct CDR3 sequences, around 21% of which appear only once. Material for sequencing was blood. The receptors derive from a man aged 30-40 years with Graves' ophthalmopathy. Each CDR3 is given with its conserved first and last residue. A D gene is named only where the DNA matches it firmly. A clone size is listed for some rows: how often the clone was seen (once, few, many), or a class if it is expanded.

cdr3_aa,cdr3_nt,clone_size,j_call,v_call,d_call
CACPIQGYGYTF,TGTGCCTGCCCGATACAGGGCTACGGCTACACCTTC,many,TRBJ1-2,TRBV30,NA
CASSQVPGLAVYTDTQYF,TGCGCCAGCAGCCAAGTCCCGGGACTAGCGGTATACACAGATACGCAGTATTTT,few,TRBJ2-3,TRBV4-1,TRBD2
CASSLATGSNYGYTF,TGCGCCAGCAGCTTGGCGACAGGATCAAATTATGGCTACACCTTC,many,TRBJ1-2,TRBV5-1,NA
CASSGDRGQETQYF,TGTGCCAGCAGTGGGGACAGGGGCCAAGAGACCCAGTACTTC,NA,TRBJ2-5,TRBV9,TRBD1
CASSQDFWVQPQHF,TGCGCCAGCAGCCAAGACTTCTGGGTTCAGCCCCAGCATTTT,NA,TRBJ1-5,TRBV4-1,NA
CASSRGVSTEAFF,TGTGCCAGCAGCCGGGGGGTGAGCACTGAAGCTTTCTTT,NA,TRBJ1-1,TRBV3-1,NA
CASSSGGLDNEQFF,TGTGCCAGCAGTTCGGGGGGTTTGGACAATGAGCAGTTCTTC,NA,TRBJ2-1,TRBV28,TRBD2
CSARGHYSNQPQHF,TGCAGTGCTAGAGGACACTATAGCAATCAGCCCCAGCATTTT,NA,TRBJ1-5,TRBV20-1,NA
CASSPVPGQGAYGYTF,TGTGCCAGCAGTCCTGTCCCGGGACAGGGTGCCTATGGCTACACCTTC,NA,TRBJ1-2,TRBV28,TRBD1
CASSPPPGQGGETQYF,TGTGCCAGCTCACCACCCCCCGGACAGGGCGGAGAGACCCAGTACTTC,NA,TRBJ2-5,TRBV18,TRBD1
CASSLAGVTGELFF,TGCGCCAGCAGCTTGGCCGGGGTCACCGGGGAGCTGTTTTTT,many,TRBJ2-2,TRBV5-1,NA
CSVATGGYGYTF,TGCAGCGTCGCCACAGGGGGCTATGGCTACACCTTC,NA,TRBJ1-2,TRBV29-1,TRBD1
CASSQGGGSGELFF,TGTGCCAGCAGCCAAGGCGGGGGAAGCGGGGAGCTGTTTTTT,NA,TRBJ2-2,TRBV3-1,TRBD2
CASSPLLGHEQYF,TGTGCCAGCAGCCCCCTCCTTGGCCACGAGCAGTACTTC,many,TRBJ2-7,TRBV11-2,NA
CSASVVVAETEAFF,TGCAGTGCTAGTGTGGTCGTTGCGGAGACTGAAGCTTTCTTT,many,TRBJ1-1,TRBV20-1,NA
CAIGRLLGLAGFEQFF,TGTGCCATCGGCCGTCTGTTAGGACTAGCGGGATTCGAGCAGTTCTTC,NA,TRBJ2-1,TRBV10-3,TRBD2
CASSFSGAGETQYF,TGTGCCAGCAGCTTTAGCGGAGCTGGGGAGACCCAGTACTTC,many,TRBJ2-5,TRBV7-8,NA
CSARDSPQRTEAFF,TGCAGTGCTAGAGATTCCCCCCAACGGACTGAAGCTTTCTTT,few,TRBJ1-1,TRBV20-1,NA
CSAEPRSDYEQYF,TGCAGTGCTGAACCTAGATCCGACTACGAGCAGTACTTC,many,TRBJ2-7,TRBV20-1,NA
CAIQGGGGATEAFF,TGTGCCATCCAAGGCGGTGGGGGGGCCACTGAAGCTTTCTTT,NA,TRBJ1-1,TRBV24-1,NA
CASRPGSGLGETQYF,TGTGCCAGCCGACCTGGTTCAGGGTTGGGGGAGACCCAGTACTTC,many,TRBJ2-5,TRBV28,NA
CASSWRRKQAGESFNEQFF,TGTGCCAGCAGCTGGAGACGTAAACAAGCGGGAGAGTCGTTCAATGAGCAGTTCTTC,few,TRBJ2-1,TRBV7-9,TRBD2
CASMASGRGLDEQFF,TGTGCCAGCATGGCTAGCGGGAGGGGTCTCGATGAGCAGTTCTTC,NA,TRBJ2-1,TRBV2,TRBD2
CASSPRDWGQTDTQYF,TGTGCCAGCAGCCCGCGCGACTGGGGCCAAACAGATACGCAGTATTTT,NA,TRBJ2-3,TRBV5-5,NA
CASSLGVDTEAFF,TGTGCCAGCAGCTTAGGCGTGGACACTGAAGCTTTCTTT,few,TRBJ1-1,TRBV7-6,NA
CAISGSTEAFF,TGTGCCATCAGTGGAAGCACTGAAGCTTTCTTT,few,TRBJ1-1,TRBV10-3,NA
CASKFLAGGNSNEQFF,TGCGCCAGCAAATTTCTAGCGGGAGGAAACTCCAATGAGCAGTTCTTC,many,TRBJ2-1,TRBV5-1,TRBD2
CAISERQGSGEQYF,TGTGCCATCAGTGAGCGACAGGGGTCGGGCGAGCAGTACTTC,NA,TRBJ2-7,TRBV12-3/TRBV12-4,TRBD1
CASSSGTSATDTQYF,TGTGCCAGCAGCTCGGGGACTAGCGCGACAGATACGCAGTATTTT,many,TRBJ2-3,TRBV11-3,TRBD2
CASSPLSGLARRLSGVQFF,TGTGCCAGCAGCCCTCTGTCAGGGCTAGCGCGGAGATTGTCTGGGGTGCAGTTCTTC,NA,TRBJ2-1,TRBV11-2,NA
CASSYLWTTKGYEQYF,TGTGCCAGCAGTTACCTATGGACGACCAAGGGTTACGAGCAGTACTTC,many,TRBJ2-7,TRBV28,NA
CAISRLADNEQFF,TGTGCCATCAGTAGACTAGCCGACAATGAGCAGTTCTTC,few,TRBJ2-1,TRBV10-3,TRBD2
CASSRPQKTEAFF,TGTGCCAGCAGTCGCCCCCAGAAAACTGAAGCTTTCTTT,NA,TRBJ1-1,TRBV6-1,NA
CASSHEGTSGGETQYF,TGCGCCAGCAGCCACGAGGGGACTAGCGGGGGGGAGACCCAGTACTTC,NA,TRBJ2-5,TRBV4-1,TRBD2
CASIPDRAYTGELFF,TGTGCCAGCATCCCGGACAGAGCCTACACCGGGGAGCTGTTTTTT,few,TRBJ2-2,TRBV6-1,NA
CASSLGLNEQYF,TGCGCCAGCAGCCTTGGACTAAACGAGCAGTACTTC,few,TRBJ2-7,TRBV5-1,NA
CASSYTVGGEQFF,TGTGCCAGCAGTTACACGGTGGGGGGTGAGCAGTTCTTC,NA,TRBJ2-1,TRBV6-2/TRBV6-3,NA